This T cell receptor (beta chain) is drawn from a study of radiotherapy plus CTLA-4 blockade in lung cancer. Study-level background: Disease control was seen in approximately 31% of patients, objective responses in about 18%. Findings of the study overall: Tumor-derived TCR clones expanded in blood after radiotherapy plus ipilimumab. Interferon-beta and early blood T cell clone dynamics reportedly predicted response best.

Assay used: immunoSEQ multiplex PCR; TCRdb lists only in-frame clones, some missing. The repertoire has some 67,000 clones, roughly 76% of them found once; the top ten carry about a sixth. CDR3 length: 13 residues. CDR1 is MNHNS, CDR2 SASEGT, per germline. Trimming shortened V by 5 bases and J by 4 bases, and 11 bases separated the two germline ends. A note on this clone: The antigen is undetermined.

The study gave focal radiation plus ipilimumab CTLA-4 blockade to patients with chemo-refractory metastatic non-small-cell lung cancer. The sequenced sample was peripheral blood, obtained from a patient treated with radiotherapy plus ipilimumab. The chain employs TRBV6-1 and TRBJ1-1; no clear D gene. This receptor was obtained from a human donor with non-small cell lung cancer whose response to radiotherapy plus ipilimumab could not be evaluated. Some clones in this sample may be carry-over from other donors' samples. CDR3 amino acids: CASSLYTPTEAFF. CDR3 DNA sequence: TGTGCCAGCAGTTTATACACGCCCACTGAAGCTTTCTTT.